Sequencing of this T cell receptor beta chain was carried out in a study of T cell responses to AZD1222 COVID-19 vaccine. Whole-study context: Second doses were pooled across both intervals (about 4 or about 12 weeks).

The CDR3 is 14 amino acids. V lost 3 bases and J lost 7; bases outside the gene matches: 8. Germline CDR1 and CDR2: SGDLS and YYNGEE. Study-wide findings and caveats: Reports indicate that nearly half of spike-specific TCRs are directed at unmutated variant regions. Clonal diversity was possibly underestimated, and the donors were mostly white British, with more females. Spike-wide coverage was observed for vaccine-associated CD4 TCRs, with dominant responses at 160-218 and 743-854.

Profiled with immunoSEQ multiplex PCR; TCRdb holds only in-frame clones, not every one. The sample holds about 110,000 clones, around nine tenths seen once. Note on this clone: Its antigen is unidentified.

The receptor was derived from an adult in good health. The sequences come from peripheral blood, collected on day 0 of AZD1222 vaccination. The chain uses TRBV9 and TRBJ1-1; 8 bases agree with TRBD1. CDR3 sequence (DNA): TGTGCCAGCAGCGGCCAGGGGGCGCCTAATGAAGCTTTCTTT. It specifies CASSGQGAPNEAFF. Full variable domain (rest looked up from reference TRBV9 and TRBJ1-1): DSGVTQTPKHLITATGQRVTLRCSPRSGDLSVYWYQQSLDQGLQFLIQYYNGEERAKGNILERFSAQQFPDLHSELNLSSLELGDSALYFCASSGQGAPNEAFFGQGTRLTVV.